Following are 9 T cell receptor beta chains from one sample sequenced in a study of T-cell memory formation after mild COVID-19. Each CDR3 protein gets one entry after TCRdb re-called the 5' RACE reads with MiXCR. The sample records fewer than 250,000 distinct CDR3 sequences, approximately 15% being singletons. The sequenced sample was PBMCs or a T cell subset sorted from them (not recorded which). Source of these receptors: an adult woman who had mild COVID-19 (a few samples of this study predate the infection). Cell type and time point are not known.

This clonotype was counted a few times. The CDR3 DNA reads TGTGCCAGCAGCCAAGATTACAGACCATCGCGTACCCGCAAGAACACTGAAGCTTTCTTT. Its protein is CASSQDYRPSRTRKNTEAFF. V is TRBV4-2 and J is TRBJ1-1; the D is unclear. With 0 bases removed from V and 1 base from J, the gap between germline ends came to 24 bases. The V gene's germline CDR1 is LGHNA and CDR2 YNFKEQ. This CDR3 spans 20 amino acids.

There are many counts of this clonotype. This chain connects TRBV4-2 to TRBJ2-1; TRBD2 aligns across 12 bases. Germline V CDR1 and CDR2: LGHNA, YNFKEQ. J gave up 10 bases and V 4 bases, and 11 bases lay outside the gene matches. This CDR3 is 16 amino acids long. CDR3 DNA: TGTGCCAGCAGCCGCGGGACGACTAGCGGGAGTGGCGAGCAGTTCTTC. This codes for CASSRGTTSGSGEQFF.

This chain connects TRBV5-6 to TRBJ2-3, with 10 bases that match TRBD1. The CDR3 is 15 residues long. Germline values: CDR1 SGHDT, CDR2 YYEEEE. V shed 5 bases, J shed 4 bases, and the junction held 7 bases outside the gene matches. CDR3 coding DNA: TGTGCCAGCAGAATCCCCGGGACAGGGGCAGATACGCAGTATTTT. Amino acid sequence: CASRIPGTGADTQYF.

This clonotype was detected a few times. The J gene is TRBJ1-1, the V gene TRBV28; a possible D gene is TRBD1 (5 bases). Between the trimmed V and J ends, which lost 6 bases and 4 bases, there was a span of 15 bases. The length of the CDR3 is 14 residues. Germline V gene data show CDR1 as MDHEN and CDR2 as SYDVKM. The CDR3 spells CASRFRAGGTEAFF. CDR3 coding DNA: TGTGCCAGCAGGTTTCGCGCGGGGGGCACTGAAGCTTTCTTT.

V gene TRBV7-3 combines with J gene TRBJ2-1; weak D call: TRBD1 (6 bases). The germline V and J ends were trimmed by 1 base and 10 bases, with 11 bases remaining between them. The germline gives CDR1 SGHTA, CDR2 FQGTGA. This CDR3 has 13 amino acids. Written as DNA, the CDR3 is TGTGCCAGCAGCTTAAAATATGACAGGGAGCAGTTCTTC. Protein sequence: CASSLKYDREQFF.

This clonotype occurred a few times. V usage is TRBV29-1 and J usage is TRBJ1-1; maybe TRBD1 (6 bases). This CDR3 comprises 12 residues. The germline V gene encodes CDR1 SQVTM and CDR2 ANQGSEA. The V end lost 6 bases, the J end lost 6 bases, and 14 bases lay between the germline ends. The CDR3 DNA sequence: TGCAGCGTCAGTAGGGGGAAAGCTGAAGCTTTCTTT. Its protein is CSVSRGKAEAFF.

This clonotype was found once. This chain joins TRBV12-3 or TRBV12-4 and TRBJ1-2; no clear D. V was trimmed by 2 bases and J by 2 bases, leaving 6 bases between them. This CDR3 has 13 residues. Written as DNA, the CDR3 is TGTGCCAGCAGTTTAACCCAAAACTATGGCTACACCTTC. This codes for CASSLTQNYGYTF.

V is TRBV2 and J is TRBJ2-5; 9 nucleotides align to TRBD2. V gave up 7 bases and J gave up 5 bases; unmatched junction bases: 11. CDR3 length equals 15 residues. In germline, CDR1 is SNHLY, CDR2 FYNNEI. The CDR3 coding sequence is TGTGCCAGCAATACAGGGACTAGCTGGGGTGAGACCCAGTACTTC. Translating gives CASNTGTSWGETQYF.

CDR3 loop: CASSLAVTGGLGDTQYF. Here the CDR3 DNA reads TGTGCCAGCAGCTTGGCCGTGACGGGGGGCCTGGGAGATACGCAGTATTTT. V usage is TRBV5-5 and J usage is TRBJ2-3; TRBD2 might be the D (7 bases). The ends were cut back, 0 bases at V and 5 bases at J, with 19 bases in the middle. This CDR3 comprises 17 residues. The germline CDR1 and CDR2 sequences are SGHKS and YYEKEE (reference sequence).